Listed below are T cell receptor beta chains from one sample, sequenced in a study of T-cell memory formation after mild COVID-19. TCRdb redid the calling of the 5' RACE reads with MiXCR, one entry per CDR3 protein. The table includes 400,000 or so distinct CDR3 sequences, roughly 20% detected once. Sequencing input: PBMCs or a T cell subset sorted from them (not recorded which). Receptor source: an adult woman who had mild COVID-19 (a few samples of this study predate the infection). Cell type and time point are not known. The CDR3 runs from the conserved cysteine through the conserved F or W. The order of the fields is D gene, J gene, clone size, V gene, CDR3 DNA, CDR3 protein. A D gene is named only where the DNA matches it firmly. The listing skips clone size in some rows; elsewhere it reads once, few, many or a size class.

NA	TRBJ2-2	NA	TRBV3-1	TGTGCCAGCAGCCAAGTCCGGGAGCTGTTTTTT	CASSQVRELFF
NA	TRBJ1-4	NA	TRBV2	TGTGCCAGCATAGTTCTACGGACAGCACCTAATGAAAAACTGTTTTTT	CASIVLRTAPNEKLFF
NA	TRBJ2-7	few	TRBV27	TGTGCCAGCAGTTTAGGAGGGAACCACGAGCAGTACTTC	CASSLGGNHEQYF
TRBD2	TRBJ2-2	NA	TRBV19	TGTGCCAGCCTGGATCGCGGGAGGACCGGGGAGCTGTTTTTT	CASLDRGRTGELFF
NA	TRBJ1-5	NA	TRBV20-1	TGCAGTGCTAGAGAGGACGGCCATCAGCCCCAGCATTTT	CSAREDGHQPQHF
NA	TRBJ1-2	NA	TRBV27	TGTGCCAGCAGTTTCCTTCGGCAGGGGTTTGCACCAGACTATGGCTACACCTTC	CASSFLRQGFAPDYGYTF
NA	TRBJ1-1	NA	TRBV2	TGTGCCAGCAGCCCCAACGACGGTAACACTGAAGCTTTCTTT	CASSPNDGNTEAFF
NA	TRBJ1-1	many	TRBV7-6	TGTGCCAGCAGCTTAGCGCCGGGACAAACGAACACTGAAGCTTTCTTT	CASSLAPGQTNTEAFF
NA	TRBJ2-1	few	TRBV5-4	TGTGCCAGCAGCTTGAAGGGTTATGAGCAGTTCTTC	CASSLKGYEQFF
NA	TRBJ2-6	few	TRBV7-3	TGTGCCAGCAGCTTCGACGCCTACTCTGGGGCCAACGTCCTGACTTTC	CASSFDAYSGANVLTF
NA	TRBJ2-3	many	TRBV4-2	TGTGCCAGCAGCCAAGATGTCAGCACAGATACGCAGTATTTT	CASSQDVSTDTQYF
NA	TRBJ1-1	few	TRBV24-1	TGTGCCACCAGTGATGGACAGTTCGAGAACACTGAAGCTTTCTTT	CATSDGQFENTEAFF
NA	TRBJ1-1	NA	TRBV5-6	TGTGCCAGCAGCACTCCTCTAGGGACTGAAGCTTTCTTT	CASSTPLGTEAFF
TRBD1	TRBJ2-7	NA	TRBV7-9	TGTGCCAGCAGCGACCGGACAGGGGGCGTATTAACCTACGAGCAGTACTTC	CASSDRTGGVLTYEQYF
NA	TRBJ1-5	NA	TRBV15	TGTGCCACCAGCAGAGATAGGGCTGTTCAGCCCCAGCATTTT	CATSRDRAVQPQHF
NA	TRBJ2-7	NA	TRBV10-2	TGCGCCAGCAGTGAAGGGGGCTACGAGCAGTACTTC	CASSEGGYEQYF
NA	TRBJ2-7	NA	TRBV7-6	TGTGCCAGCAGCGCCCGGATCTCCTACGAGCAGTACTTC	CASSARISYEQYF
NA	TRBJ2-7	NA	TRBV3-1	TGTGCCAGCAGCCGACGGATTTCGACAGGAGCTTCCTACGAGCAGTACTTC	CASSRRISTGASYEQYF
NA	TRBJ2-1	few	TRBV5-1	TGCGCCAGCAGCTTGGCCTCGACCTCAGTGAATGAGCAGTTCTTC	CASSLASTSVNEQFF
NA	TRBJ2-5	many	TRBV7-3	TGTGCCAGCAGCCCTCCGGGGACAAGCGAGACCCAGTACTTC	CASSPPGTSETQYF
NA	TRBJ1-1	once	TRBV9	TGTGCCAGCAGCGTAGGAGGAGAGAACACTGAAGCTTTCTTT	CASSVGGENTEAFF
NA	TRBJ2-6	few	TRBV20-1	TGCAGTGCTAGAGGGGCCATTGGGGCCAACGTCCTGACTTTC	CSARGAIGANVLTF
TRBD1	TRBJ1-2	NA	TRBV7-9	TGTGCCAGCAGCGCCCGACAGGGGGATGGCTACACCTTC	CASSARQGDGYTF
NA	TRBJ2-3	NA	TRBV6-5	TGTGCCAGCAGTTACGACCTCACAGATACGCAGTATTTT	CASSYDLTDTQYF
NA	TRBJ2-1	few	TRBV7-9	TGTGCCAGCAGCCAACCGGGACTTCACAATGAGCAGTTCTTC	CASSQPGLHNEQFF
NA	TRBJ2-7	NA	TRBV7-9	TGTGCCAGCAGCTTGGTTGTGGTGGGCGAGCAGTACTTC	CASSLVVVGEQYF
TRBD2	TRBJ2-1	NA	TRBV20-1	TGCAGTGCTAGTGGGCCTAGCGGGAGACGTGAGCAGTTCTTC	CSASGPSGRREQFF
NA	TRBJ2-7	few	TRBV5-1	TGCGCCAGCAGCGTGGAGATTTGGGGCTACGAGCAGTACTTC	CASSVEIWGYEQYF
NA	TRBJ1-1	NA	TRBV3-1	TGTGCCAGCAGCCAAGACAGGGAAACTGAAGCTTTCTTT	CASSQDRETEAFF
NA	TRBJ2-6	NA	TRBV20-1	TGCAGTGCTAGTTTAACTAGACAGTTCTCTGGGGCCAACGTCCTGACTTTC	CSASLTRQFSGANVLTF
NA	TRBJ2-3	few	TRBV12-3/TRBV12-4	TGTGCCAGCAGCCACCCCCCGCGGGGAACCACAGATACGCAGTATTTT	CASSHPPRGTTDTQYF
NA	TRBJ1-1	few	TRBV29-1	TGCAGCACTGGGAGGATGCGAAACACTGAAGCTTTCTTT	CSTGRMRNTEAFF
TRBD1	TRBJ2-5	NA	TRBV20-1	TGCAGTGCTCACGGACAGGGAAATTTTCTAGAGACCCAGTACTTC	CSAHGQGNFLETQYF
TRBD2	TRBJ2-3	few	TRBV2	TGTGCCAGCAGTGAACCTTGGACTAGCGCCATCACAGATACGCAGTATTTT	CASSEPWTSAITDTQYF
TRBD2	TRBJ2-1	few	TRBV12-3/TRBV12-4	TGTGCCAGCAGTTTGACTAGCGTGGATGAGCAGTTCTTC	CASSLTSVDEQFF
NA	TRBJ2-1	once	TRBV5-8	TGTGCCAGCAGCTTAGCAGGGGAGTACAATGAGCAGTTCTTC	CASSLAGEYNEQFF
NA	TRBJ1-2	NA	TRBV7-2	TGTGCCAGCAGCTTTGGGGCAGGCCGCCTCAAGTATGGCTACACCTTC	CASSFGAGRLKYGYTF
NA	TRBJ1-2	NA	TRBV6-1	TGTGCCAGCAGTGAAGCCCGGGACCGAGACTATGGCTACACCTTC	CASSEARDRDYGYTF
NA	TRBJ2-1	few	TRBV7-9	TGTGCCAGCAGCTTAGCGGCAGGGATAGATGAGCAGTTCTTC	CASSLAAGIDEQFF
TRBD2	TRBJ2-7	few	TRBV7-6	TGTGCCAGCAGCTTGGAGGCGGGAGCGGTATACGAGCAGTACTTC	CASSLEAGAVYEQYF
TRBD2	TRBJ2-5	NA	TRBV13	TGTGCCAGCAGCGAAAGACTAGCGGGAGAAGAGACCCAGTACTTC	CASSERLAGEETQYF
NA	TRBJ2-1	NA	TRBV7-2	TGTGCCAGCAGTCCCAGCCCGGGAGAGCTCAAGTACAATGAGCAGTTCTTC	CASSPSPGELKYNEQFF
TRBD1	TRBJ1-2	NA	TRBV7-9	TGTGCCAGCAGCTTTATTGACAGGGTTGATGGCTACACCTTC	CASSFIDRVDGYTF
TRBD2	TRBJ2-2	many	TRBV5-1	TGCGCCAGCAGCCCCCTGGCGGGAGAGGACACCGGGGAGCTGTTTTTT	CASSPLAGEDTGELFF
TRBD2	TRBJ2-2	few	TRBV12-3/TRBV12-4	TGTGCCAGCAGTGGGAGGGGACTAGCGGGACACGGGGAGCTGTTTTTT	CASSGRGLAGHGELFF
NA	TRBJ2-1	NA	TRBV7-6	TGTGCCAGCAGCTTAGGTATGCGATATGAGCAGTTCTTC	CASSLGMRYEQFF
NA	TRBJ2-7	NA	TRBV4-1	TGCGCCAGCAGCCAAGATGGGGGATACTACGAGCAGTACTTC	CASSQDGGYYEQYF
TRBD1	TRBJ1-1	few	TRBV3-1	TGTGCCAGCAGCCCCCGGGACAGGGGGGGGACTGAAGCTTTCTTT	CASSPRDRGGTEAFF
NA	TRBJ1-4	NA	TRBV7-9	TGTGCCAGCAGCCCCAGCCCGGGTCCTAATGAAAAACTGTTTTTT	CASSPSPGPNEKLFF
NA	TRBJ2-5	many	TRBV7-9	TGTGCCAGCAGTCGCATAGGACATCCGGAAGGGGAGACCCAGTACTTC	CASSRIGHPEGETQYF
NA	TRBJ2-2	few	TRBV29-1	TGCAGCGTTGATTCCGGGACTAACACCGGGGAGCTGTTTTTT	CSVDSGTNTGELFF
NA	TRBJ1-5	NA	TRBV4-2	TGTGCCAGCAGCCAGGACAATCAGCCCCAGCATTTT	CASSQDNQPQHF
NA	TRBJ1-4	few	TRBV12-3/TRBV12-4	TGTGCCAGCAGTCAAGGGACAACTGGGAATGAAAAACTGTTTTTT	CASSQGTTGNEKLFF
NA	TRBJ2-6	NA	TRBV5-1	TGCGCCAGCAGCTTGGGGTTGGTAGCGAGGGCTGGGGCCAACGTCCTGACTTTC	CASSLGLVARAGANVLTF